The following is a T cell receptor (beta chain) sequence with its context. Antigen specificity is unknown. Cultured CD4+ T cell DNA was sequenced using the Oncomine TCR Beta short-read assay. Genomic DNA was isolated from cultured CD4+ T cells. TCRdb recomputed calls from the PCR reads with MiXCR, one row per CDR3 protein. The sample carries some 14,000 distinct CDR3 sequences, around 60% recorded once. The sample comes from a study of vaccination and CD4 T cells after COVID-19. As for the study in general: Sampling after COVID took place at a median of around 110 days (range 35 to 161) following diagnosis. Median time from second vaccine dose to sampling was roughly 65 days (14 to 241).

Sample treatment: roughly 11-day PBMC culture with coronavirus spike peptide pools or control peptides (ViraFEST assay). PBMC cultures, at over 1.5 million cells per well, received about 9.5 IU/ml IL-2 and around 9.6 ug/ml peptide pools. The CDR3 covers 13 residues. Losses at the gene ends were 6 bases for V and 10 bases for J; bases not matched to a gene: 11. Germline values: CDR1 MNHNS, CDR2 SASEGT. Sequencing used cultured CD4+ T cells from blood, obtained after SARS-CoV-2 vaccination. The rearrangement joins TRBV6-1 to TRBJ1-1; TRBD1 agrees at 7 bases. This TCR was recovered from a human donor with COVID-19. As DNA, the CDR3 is TGTGCCAGCAGCGAAACGACAGGGCGGGGAGCTTTCTTT. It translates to CASSETTGRGAFF.